This T cell receptor beta chain derives from a study of blood T cell repertoires in COVID-19. Study in general: Italy, Spain and the United States were the sources of the convalescent and acute COVID-19 samples. In each case, the material was cDNA or gDNA derived from T cells, B-cell-depleted T cells, or PBMCs.

V dropped 5 bases and J dropped 3; count of bases not matched to a gene: 3. The CDR3 consists of 13 residues. Germline V gives CDR1 MDHEN, CDR2 SYDVKM. Methods used by the authors: It was from reference gene primer amplification that nucleated cell counts were estimated. Assay used: immunoSEQ multiplex PCR; TCRdb lists only in-frame clones, some missing. For V, J and clone size, that table is used; D and trimming come from the DNA. Of about 130,000 clones in the sample, approximately 88% were seen once. The sequenced sample was peripheral blood. The receptor comes from a man between 65 and 85 years old with active COVID-19. The chain carries TRBV28 and TRBJ2-7; 8 bases are a match to TRBD1. The CDR3 DNA reads TGTGCCAGCAGTCCGACAGGGGTCTACGAGCAGTACTTC. It yields the protein CASSPTGVYEQYF.